This T cell receptor (beta chain) appears in the sequencing data of a study of cytomegalovirus exposure and HLA in healthy donors. Study in general: An analysis done earlier identified about 120 million unique TCR beta sequences from around 180 million T cells.

The PCR employed 60 Vbeta primers together with 13 Jbeta primers. Sequencing used immunoSEQ multiplex PCR; TCRdb keeps in-frame clones, though not all of them. The table records 150,000 to 250,000 clones, approximately 85% of them present only once. Healthy bone marrow donors made up the donor group. Comment on this clone: The identical CDR3 is also encoded by other nucleotide sequences in the sample.

The clonotype originates from a woman aged 50 to 65 in good health and CMV-seropositive. Specimen: PBMCs.

The CDR3 sequence: CASSLPGYGYTF. DNA for the CDR3: TGTGCCAGCAGTTTACCCGGCTATGGCTACACCTTC. The V gene is TRBV28, the J gene TRBJ1-2; no clear D. The CDR3 has 12 amino acids. The ends were cut back, 2 bases at V and 4 bases at J, with 5 bases in the middle. CDR1 is MDHEN, CDR2 SYDVKM, per germline.